A single sample gave rise to the 28 T cell receptor beta chains below, sequenced in a study of identical twins. Each CDR3 protein is one row after TCRdb ran MiXCR on the 5' RACE reads. The sample comprises a few hundred thousand distinct CDR3 sequences, under 20% of which are singletons, and 12% rests with the top ten. The sequencing sample was made of naive T cells sorted from blood. The receptors come from a man aged 45-65 years in good health.

This clonotype was detected only a few times. The rearrangement uses TRBV11-2 and TRBJ1-4; 9 nucleotides align to TRBD1. In germline, CDR1 is SGHAT, CDR2 FQNNGV. V lost 5 bases, J lost 8 bases, and 6 bases stayed unmatched. The CDR3 consists of 14 residues. CDR3 nucleotides: TGTGCCAGCAGCGCGGGACAGGGCGGGGAAAAACTGTTTTTT. The encoded protein is CASSAGQGGEKLFF.

This clonotype was seen repeatedly, ten times or more. This rearrangement joins TRBV12-3 or TRBV12-4 to TRBJ2-5; 14 nucleotides match TRBD2. The J segment lost 5 bases and the V segment lost 6 bases, leaving 8 bases of the junction unmatched. The CDR3 extends over 16 amino acids. DNA of the CDR3: TGTGCCAGCAGCTCCCTCGGGACTAGCGGGAGCGAGACCCAGTACTTC. It encodes CASSSLGTSGSETQYF.

In this sample, this clonotype turned up a few times. V is TRBV14 and J is TRBJ2-1; 14 bases are shared with TRBD2. Germline trimming cut 1 base from V and 2 bases from J; bases unmatched to any gene: 4. CDR1 and CDR2 from the germline V gene are SGHDN and FVKESK. The CDR3 loop spans 18 amino acids. The CDR3 nucleotides are TGTGCCAGCAGCCAAGCTCGACTAGCGGGGGGGCCCTACAATGAGCAGTTCTTC. This translates into CASSQARLAGGPYNEQFF.

This clonotype was detected only a few times. The chain has TRBV5-1 and TRBJ1-1, with a weak D call TRBD1 (5 bases). In germline, CDR1 is SGHRS, CDR2 YFSETQ. Trimming shortened V by 1 base and J by 1 base, and 20 bases separated the two germline ends. The CDR3 runs 18 residues. CDR3 nucleotides: TGCGCCAGCAGCTTGCGAGACGGGACTCTCAAACCGAACACTGAAGCTTTCTTT. Amino acids: CASSLRDGTLKPNTEAFF.

This clonotype appeared a few times. The chain has TRBV4-3 and TRBJ2-7; tentative D call: TRBD1 (5 bases). The CDR3 sequence is 15 residues long. CDR1 is LGHNA and CDR2 is YSLEER in the germline V gene. V was pared by 2 bases and J by 5 bases, with 16 bases between. The CDR3 bases are TGCGCCAGCAGCCAATTTCTAGGGGCCATCAACGAGCAGTACTTC. This codes for CASSQFLGAINEQYF.

There are a few counts of this clonotype. The V call is TRBV7-8, the J call TRBJ2-7; 7 bases agree with TRBD1. CDR3 length: 17 amino acids. From germline, CDR1 is SGHVS and CDR2 FQNEAQ. The junction had 11 bases not matched to a gene; V was cut back by 0 bases and J by 3 bases. CDR3 coding DNA: TGTGCCAGCAGCTTAGCGATGGTACAGGGGACACACTACGAGCAGTACTTC. As protein: CASSLAMVQGTHYEQYF.

There are many counts of this clonotype. The chain uses TRBV6-1 and TRBJ2-1; 8 bases map to TRBD2. With V trimmed by 4 bases and J by 2 bases, 7 bases remained unmatched. This CDR3 comprises 16 residues. The V gene's germline CDR1 is MNHNS and CDR2 SASEGT. For the CDR3, the DNA is TGTGCCAGCAGTGCCAGCGGGAGCAGAGCCTACAATGAGCAGTTCTTC. As protein: CASSASGSRAYNEQFF.

This clonotype has more than one count but fewer than ten. This chain links TRBV9 with TRBJ1-1, with D possibly TRBD1 on 6 matching bases. The CDR3 has 15 amino acids. The V gene lost 3 bases and the J gene lost 10 bases, with 22 bases spanning the gap. Germline CDR1 SGDLS, CDR2 YYNGEE. The CDR3 nucleotides are TGTGCCAGCAGCGATGAATCCGGAACAGGGCCTGGAGCTTTCTTT. This translates into CASSDESGTGPGAFF.

This clonotype came up many times. The rearrangement links TRBV7-2 to TRBJ2-3; D might be TRBD1 (6 bases). The CDR3 is 16 residues long. The V gene's germline CDR1 is SGHTA and CDR2 FQGNSA. The V gene lost 1 base and the J gene lost 3 bases, with 14 bases spanning the gap. The CDR3 DNA follows: TGTGCCAGCAGCTTAGTTATCTCAGGGGTTACAGATACGCAGTATTTT. It specifies CASSLVISGVTDTQYF.

This clonotype has only a few counts. The CDR3 DNA sequence: TGTGCCAGCAGCCCACCTCCCCGGGGCACCGGGGAGCTGTTTTTT. Its translation is CASSPPPRGTGELFF. The chain links TRBV7-2 to TRBJ2-2; D perhaps matches TRBD2 (5 bases). The germline V gene encodes CDR1 SGHTA and CDR2 FQGNSA. Trimming removed 5 bases at V and 4 bases at J, with 14 bases between. The CDR3 runs 15 residues.

The chain has TRBV4-3 and TRBJ2-3; maybe TRBD2 (6 bases). Germline-derived CDR1 and CDR2 are LGHNA and YSLEER. Trimming took off 1 base at V and 1 base at J, with 18 bases between the two ends. The length of the CDR3 is 18 residues. DNA of the CDR3: TGCGCCAGCAGCCAAGGCGGGGCCAGGGCCCTAGGCACAGATACGCAGTATTTT. Its protein is CASSQGGARALGTDTQYF.

This clonotype was recorded at least ten times. This chain connects TRBV29-1 to TRBJ1-2, with a possible D match to TRBD1 (6 bases). The CDR3 runs to 13 residues. The V and J ends lost 4 bases and 7 bases respectively, with 16 bases between them. CDR1 SQVTM and CDR2 ANQGSEA come from the germline V gene. The CDR3: CSVGPGPRGGYTF. The DNA of the CDR3 is TGCAGCGTTGGGCCGGGACCCAGGGGTGGCTACACCTTC.

This clonotype was seen a handful of times. This chain uses TRBV12-3 or TRBV12-4 with TRBJ1-5, with TRBD1 matching over 9 bases. V trimming: 6 bases; J trimming: 0 bases; junction bases outside the gene matches: 6. The CDR3 has 16 amino acids. The CDR3 loop is CASSPRTGDSNQPQHF. CDR3 nucleotide sequence: TGTGCCAGCAGCCCTCGGACAGGGGATAGCAATCAGCCCCAGCATTTT.

This rearrangement joins TRBV5-6 to TRBJ1-5; D remains unclear. Between the trimmed V and J ends, which lost 1 base and 4 bases, there was a span of 9 bases. Germline-derived CDR1 and CDR2 are SGHDT and YYEEEE. The CDR3 spans 14 residues. The CDR3 reads CASSLLKGNQPQHF. In nucleotides, the CDR3 is TGTGCCAGCAGCTTGCTTAAAGGGAATCAGCCCCAGCATTTT.

This clonotype was seen ten or more times. V is TRBV7-3 and J is TRBJ2-1; 15 bases are a match to TRBD2. The CDR3 has 15 residues. The germline CDR1 and CDR2 sequences are SGHTA and FQGTGA. Losses at the gene ends were 5 bases for V and 11 bases for J; bases not matched to a gene: 7. CDR3 sequence (DNA): TGTGCCAGCAGCCCCGGACTAGCGGGAGGGTTGCAGCAGTTCTTC. Its protein product is CASSPGLAGGLQQFF.

The table lists this clonotype with a few counts. The rearrangement joins TRBV9 to TRBJ2-2; D gene ambiguous. CDR3 size: 15 residues. CDR1 SGDLS and CDR2 YYNGEE come from the germline V gene. V lost 0 bases and J lost 6, with 12 bases in between. CDR3 loop: CASSVGYSLPGELFF. The CDR3 DNA reads TGTGCCAGCAGCGTAGGGTACAGTCTCCCCGGGGAGCTGTTTTTT.

The chain couples TRBV24-1 to TRBJ2-2, with TRBD2 matching 14 bases. There are 15 residues in the CDR3. V was clipped by 4 bases and J by 16 bases; unmatched bases: 10. Germline values: CDR1 KGHDR, CDR2 SFDVKD. The CDR3 sequence is CATSDPGTSGGVQFF. DNA for the CDR3: TGTGCCACCAGTGACCCCGGGACTAGCGGGGGAGTACAGTTTTTT.

The chain employs TRBV7-2 and TRBJ2-2, with D possibly TRBD1 on 5 matching bases. The ends were cut back, 3 bases at V and 3 bases at J, with 17 bases in the middle. The germline V gene has CDR1 SGHTA and CDR2 FQGNSA. The CDR3 is 17 residues long. The CDR3 sequence: CASSFPSGGHYTGELFF. DNA of the CDR3: TGTGCCAGCAGCTTTCCGTCAGGCGGACACTACACCGGGGAGCTGTTTTTT.

The chain employs TRBV27 and TRBJ2-7, with 7 bases that match TRBD2. The CDR3 is 16 amino acids. Trimming removed 1 base from V and 1 base from J; junction bases left unmatched: 7. In germline, CDR1 is MNHEY, CDR2 SMNVEV (reference sequence). For the CDR3, the DNA is TGTGCCAGCAGTTTATTATCGGCGGGACTATCCTACGAGCAGTACTTC. Protein sequence: CASSLLSAGLSYEQYF.

This clonotype was counted only a few times. The rearrangement joins TRBV6-5 to TRBJ2-7; 7 nucleotides line up with TRBD1. The length of the CDR3 is 16 residues. Germline trimming cut 0 bases from V and 0 bases from J; bases unmatched to any gene: 5. In germline, CDR1 is MNHEY, CDR2 SVGAGI. CDR3 in DNA: TGTGCCAGCAGTTACTCCACAGGGGCGAGCTCCTACGAGCAGTACTTC. Encoded protein: CASSYSTGASSYEQYF.

This clonotype was seen a few times. The V and J genes are TRBV6-1 and TRBJ2-7, with 10 bases identical to TRBD1. This CDR3 is built from 15 residues. Looked up from germline, CDR1 is MNHNS and CDR2 is SASEGT. Germline trimming cut 4 bases from V and 3 bases from J; bases unmatched to any gene: 6. The CDR3 nucleotides read TGTGCCAGCAGTGCAACCGGGACAGGGGACTACGAGCAGTACTTC. Translated, it gives CASSATGTGDYEQYF.

V gene TRBV7-2 combines with J gene TRBJ2-7; 12 nucleotides agree with TRBD2. The CDR3 is 15 amino acids. J was trimmed by 5 bases and V by 4 bases; bases with no gene match: 6. The germline CDR1 and CDR2 sequences are SGHTA and FQGNSA. The CDR3, as DNA: TGTGCCAGCAGCTCAACTAGCGGGGGGTTTAACGAGCAGTACTTC. Its translation is CASSSTSGGFNEQYF.

This chain connects TRBV20-1 to TRBJ2-7, with TRBD2 identical over 13 bases. V lost 0 bases and J lost 0; bases outside the gene matches: 8. The CDR3 consists of 18 residues. Looked up from germline, CDR1 is DFQATT and CDR2 is SNEGSKA (reference sequence). The CDR3 DNA reads TGCAGTGCTAGAGATCAGAGACTAGCGGGAGGAACCTCCTACGAGCAGTACTTC. Translation: CSARDQRLAGGTSYEQYF.

There are a few counts of this clonotype. A much larger clone sits a single nucleotide away, making a read error possible. The V gene is TRBV7-2, the J gene TRBJ2-5; D might be TRBD2 (6 bases). Germline values: CDR1 SGHTA, CDR2 FQGNSA. The CDR3 loop spans 13 amino acids. V lost 6 bases and J lost 1, with 9 bases in between. The CDR3 spells CASSVGSQETQYF. Here the CDR3 DNA reads TGTGCCAGCAGTGTCGGGAGCCAAGAGACCCAGTACTTC.

In this sample, this clonotype turned up many times. Relative to the germline gene, one junction end is altered; a read error may explain this. This sequence joins TRBV11-2 and TRBJ1-2; 7 bases fit TRBD1. This CDR3 spans 14 amino acids. From germline, CDR1 is SGHAT and CDR2 FQNNGV. For the CDR3, the DNA is TGTGCCAGCAGCATATCTCCTTCTACAGGGGCGGGTGCCTTC. It specifies CASSISPSTGAGAF.

The table lists this clonotype with a few counts. The CDR3 region is CASSLGWGVDTEAFF. The CDR3 region has the DNA TGTGCCAGCAGCTTGGGCTGGGGTGTAGATACTGAAGCTTTCTTT. The J gene is TRBJ1-1, the V gene TRBV5-5; D unclear. Germline loops: CDR1 SGHKS, CDR2 YYEKEE (reference sequence). The CDR3 has 15 amino acids. Trimming stripped 0 bases from V and 5 bases from J, with 14 bases between.

The chain employs TRBV30 and TRBJ1-3; 7 bases are shared with TRBD1. The V gene end was trimmed by 3 bases and the J gene end by 0 bases; junction bases not matched to a gene: 5. Germline loops: CDR1 GTSNPN, CDR2 SVGIG (reference sequence). The CDR3 length is 15 residues. CDR3 sequence (DNA): TGTGCCTGGAGATATAGGGGGCACTCTGGAAACACCATATATTTT. This sequence encodes CAWRYRGHSGNTIYF.

This clonotype has only a few counts. This chain links TRBV6-2 or TRBV6-3 with TRBJ2-6; TRBD1 is a possible D gene (6 bases). CDR1 MNHEY and CDR2 SVGEGT come from the germline V gene. The CDR3 spans 18 residues. Trimming shortened V by 6 bases and J by 0 bases, and 18 bases separated the two germline ends. The CDR3: CASSSMTGSSSGANVLTF. CDR3 DNA: TGTGCCAGCAGCTCTATGACAGGCTCGAGCTCTGGGGCCAACGTCCTGACTTTC.